This T cell receptor beta chain emerged from a study of T-cell reconstitution after alpha-beta-depleted transplantation in children. This clonotype was seen repeatedly, ten times or more. Unique molecular identifiers were incorporated into the prepared TCRbeta library. TCRdb recomputed calls from the PCR reads with MiXCR, one row per CDR3 protein. The data show hundreds of thousands of distinct CDR3 sequences, around 13% seen once. Germline CDR1 MNHNS, CDR2 SASEGT. This CDR3 has 15 amino acids. Trimming took 4 bases from V and 0 from J; bases not matched to a gene: 5. The sequenced sample was PBMCs from the stem cell graft donor, obtained from the stem cell graft. This receptor was obtained from a human donor who donated a stem cell graft to a child with combined immunodeficiency. The chain combines TRBV6-1 with TRBJ1-1, with 7 bases identical to TRBD1. CDR3 in DNA: TGTGCCAGCAGTGGACCGACAGGGATGAACACTGAAGCTTTCTTT. This codes for CASSGPTGMNTEAFF.